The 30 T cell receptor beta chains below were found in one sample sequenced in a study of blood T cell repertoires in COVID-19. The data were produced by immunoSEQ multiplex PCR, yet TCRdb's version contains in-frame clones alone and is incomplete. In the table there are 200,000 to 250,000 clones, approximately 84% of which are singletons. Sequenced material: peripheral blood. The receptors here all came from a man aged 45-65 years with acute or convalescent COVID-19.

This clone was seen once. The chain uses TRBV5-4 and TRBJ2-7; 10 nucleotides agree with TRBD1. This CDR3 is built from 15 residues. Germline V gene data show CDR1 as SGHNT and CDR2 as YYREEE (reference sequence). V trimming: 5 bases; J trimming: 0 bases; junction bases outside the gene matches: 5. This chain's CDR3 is CASRAGTGASYEQYF. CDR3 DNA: TGTGCCAGCAGAGCCGGGACAGGGGCCTCCTACGAGCAGTACTTC.

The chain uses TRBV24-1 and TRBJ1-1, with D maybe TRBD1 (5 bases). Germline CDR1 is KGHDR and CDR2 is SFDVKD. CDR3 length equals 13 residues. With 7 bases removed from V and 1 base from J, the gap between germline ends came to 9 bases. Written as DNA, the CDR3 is TGTGCCACCAGAGGGGATTGGAACACTGAAGCTTTCTTT. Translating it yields CATRGDWNTEAFF.

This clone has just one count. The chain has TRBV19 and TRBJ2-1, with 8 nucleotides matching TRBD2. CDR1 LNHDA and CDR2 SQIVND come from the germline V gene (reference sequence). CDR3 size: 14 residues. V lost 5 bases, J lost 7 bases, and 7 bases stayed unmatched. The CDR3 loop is CASSSGGGLNEQFF. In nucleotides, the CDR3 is TGTGCCAGTAGTTCTGGCGGGGGGTTGAATGAGCAGTTCTTC.

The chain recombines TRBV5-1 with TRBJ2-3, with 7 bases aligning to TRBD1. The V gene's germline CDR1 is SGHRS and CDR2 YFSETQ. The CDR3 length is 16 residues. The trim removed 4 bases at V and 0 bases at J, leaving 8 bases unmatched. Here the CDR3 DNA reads TGCGCCAGCAGCCCTTTCCCGGGACAGAGCACAGATACGCAGTATTTT. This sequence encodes CASSPFPGQSTDTQYF.

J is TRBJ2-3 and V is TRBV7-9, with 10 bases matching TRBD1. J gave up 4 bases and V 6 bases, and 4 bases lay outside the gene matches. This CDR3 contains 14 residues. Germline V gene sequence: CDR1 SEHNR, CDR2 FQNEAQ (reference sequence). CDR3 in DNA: TGTGCCAGCAGACCGGGACAGGGGCCAGATACGCAGTATTTT. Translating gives CASRPGQGPDTQYF.

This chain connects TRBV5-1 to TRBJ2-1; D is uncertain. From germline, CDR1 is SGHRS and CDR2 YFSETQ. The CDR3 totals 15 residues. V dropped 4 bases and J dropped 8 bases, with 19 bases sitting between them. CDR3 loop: CASSPAGSRADEQFF. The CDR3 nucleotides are TGCGCCAGCAGCCCCGCTGGTTCTAGAGCCGATGAGCAGTTCTTC.

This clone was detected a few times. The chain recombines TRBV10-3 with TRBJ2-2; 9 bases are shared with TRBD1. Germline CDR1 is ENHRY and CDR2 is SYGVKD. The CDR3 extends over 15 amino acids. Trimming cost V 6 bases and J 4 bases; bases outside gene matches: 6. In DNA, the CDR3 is TGTGCCATCAGGTGGACAGGGGAAGGCACCGGGGAGCTGTTTTTT. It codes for CAIRWTGEGTGELFF.

The CDR3 spells CASSQDTNNEQFF. CDR3 bases: TGTGCCAGCAGCCAGGACACTAACAATGAGCAGTTCTTC. This sequence joins TRBV5-6 and TRBJ2-1; perhaps TRBD1 as D (5 bases). The CDR3 contains 13 residues. Germline V lookup: CDR1 SGHDT, CDR2 YYEEEE. V was pared by 4 bases and J by 5 bases, with 10 bases between.

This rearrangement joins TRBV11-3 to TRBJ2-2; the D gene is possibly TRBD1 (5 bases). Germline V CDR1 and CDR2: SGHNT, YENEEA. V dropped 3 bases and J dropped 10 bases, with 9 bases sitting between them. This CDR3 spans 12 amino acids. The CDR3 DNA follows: TGTGCCAGCAGCTTGGGGCCCGTGGAGCTGTTTTTT. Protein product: CASSLGPVELFF. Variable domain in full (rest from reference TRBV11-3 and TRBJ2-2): EAGVVQSPRYKIIEKKQPVAFWCNPISGHNTLYWYLQNLGQGPELLIRYENEEAVDDSQLPKDRFSAERLKGVDSTLKIQPAELGDSAVYLCASSLGPVELFFGEGSRLTVL.

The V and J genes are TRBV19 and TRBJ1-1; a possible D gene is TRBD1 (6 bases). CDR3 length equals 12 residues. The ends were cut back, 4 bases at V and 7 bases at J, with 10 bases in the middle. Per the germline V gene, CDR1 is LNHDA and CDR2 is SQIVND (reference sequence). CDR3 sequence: CASSSQGFEAFF. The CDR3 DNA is TGTGCCAGTAGTAGCCAGGGGTTTGAAGCTTTCTTT.

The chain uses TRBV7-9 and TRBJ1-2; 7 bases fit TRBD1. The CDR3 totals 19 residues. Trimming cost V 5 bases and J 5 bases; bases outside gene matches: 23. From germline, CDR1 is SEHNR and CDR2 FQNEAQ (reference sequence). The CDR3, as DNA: TGTGCCAGCAGCGGTAGCGGTACGTCGGACAGGACAAGCTTTTATGGCTACACCTTC. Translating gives CASSGSGTSDRTSFYGYTF.

Here the CDR3 reads CASGPRGTGELFF. The CDR3 DNA reads TGTGCCAGCGGTCCCCGGGGCACCGGGGAGCTGTTTTTT. This chain joins TRBV9 and TRBJ2-2; D possibly corresponds to TRBD2 (5 bases). The CDR3 contains 13 residues. The V gene lost 7 bases and the J gene lost 4 bases, with 11 bases spanning the gap. The germline CDR1 and CDR2 sequences are SGDLS and YYNGEE.

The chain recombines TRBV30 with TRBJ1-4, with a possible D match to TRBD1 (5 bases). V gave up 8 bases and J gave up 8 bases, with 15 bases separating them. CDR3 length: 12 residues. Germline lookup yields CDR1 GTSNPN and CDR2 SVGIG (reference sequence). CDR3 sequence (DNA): TGTGCCGGCGGGACTGAACCGGAAAAACTGTTTTTT. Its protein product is CAGGTEPEKLFF.

The CDR3 region has the DNA TGTGCCAGCACCGTGGACAGGGGAGGGGTGTTGGACACTGAAGCTTTCTTT. Its translation is CASTVDRGGVLDTEAFF. V gene TRBV28 combines with J gene TRBJ1-1; the match to TRBD1 covers 9 bases. The V gene end was trimmed by 7 bases and the J gene end by 3 bases; junction bases not matched to a gene: 15. Germline values: CDR1 MDHEN, CDR2 SYDVKM. CDR3 length: 17 amino acids.

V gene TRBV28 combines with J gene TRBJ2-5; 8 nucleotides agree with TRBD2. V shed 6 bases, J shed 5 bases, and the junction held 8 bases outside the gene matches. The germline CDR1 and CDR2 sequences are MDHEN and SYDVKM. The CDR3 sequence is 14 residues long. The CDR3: CASRPRSGTETQYF. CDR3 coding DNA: TGTGCCAGCAGGCCCCGTAGCGGGACCGAGACCCAGTACTTC. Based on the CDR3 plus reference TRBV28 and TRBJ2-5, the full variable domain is DVKVTQSSRYLVKRTGEKVFLECVQDMDHENMFWYRQDPGLGLRLIYFSYDVKMKEKGDIPEGYSVSREKKERFSLILESASTNQTSMYLCASRPRSGTETQYFGPGTRLLVL.

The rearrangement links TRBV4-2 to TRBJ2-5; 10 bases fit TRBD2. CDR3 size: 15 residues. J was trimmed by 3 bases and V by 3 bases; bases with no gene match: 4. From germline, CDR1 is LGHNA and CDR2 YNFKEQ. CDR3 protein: CASSHPGTSEETQYF. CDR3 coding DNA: TGTGCCAGCAGCCATCCCGGGACTAGCGAAGAGACCCAGTACTTC.

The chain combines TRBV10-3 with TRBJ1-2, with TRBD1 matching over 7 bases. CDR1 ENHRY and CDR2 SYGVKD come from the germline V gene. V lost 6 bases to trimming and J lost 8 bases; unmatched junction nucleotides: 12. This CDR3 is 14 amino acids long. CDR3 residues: CAISQQGPVKGYTF. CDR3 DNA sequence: TGTGCCATCAGCCAACAGGGGCCAGTGAAGGGCTACACCTTC.

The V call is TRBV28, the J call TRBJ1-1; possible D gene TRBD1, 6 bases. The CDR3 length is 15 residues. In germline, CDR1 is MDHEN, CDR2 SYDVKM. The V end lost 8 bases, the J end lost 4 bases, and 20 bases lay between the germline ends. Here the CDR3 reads CASGGALARTTEAFF. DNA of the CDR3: TGTGCCAGCGGGGGGGCGCTTGCGAGAACCACTGAAGCTTTCTTT.

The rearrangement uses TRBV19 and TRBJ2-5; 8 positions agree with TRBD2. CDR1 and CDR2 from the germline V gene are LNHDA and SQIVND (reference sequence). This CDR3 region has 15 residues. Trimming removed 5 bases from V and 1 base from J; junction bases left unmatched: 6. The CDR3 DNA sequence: TGTGCCAGTAGTCCCGGGAGGGGCTTCCAAGAGACCCAGTACTTC. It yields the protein CASSPGRGFQETQYF.

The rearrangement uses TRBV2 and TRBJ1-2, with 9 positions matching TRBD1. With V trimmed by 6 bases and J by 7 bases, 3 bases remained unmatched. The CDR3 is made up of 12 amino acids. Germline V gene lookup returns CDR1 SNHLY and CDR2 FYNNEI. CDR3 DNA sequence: TGTGCCAGCAGACAGGGGGCGGGTGGCTACACCTTC. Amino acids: CASRQGAGGYTF.

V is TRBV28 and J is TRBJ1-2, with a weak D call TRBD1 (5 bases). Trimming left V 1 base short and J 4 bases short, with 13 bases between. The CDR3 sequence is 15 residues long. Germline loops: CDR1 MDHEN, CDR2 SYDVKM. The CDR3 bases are TGTGCCAGCAGTTTATCAGGGTACTACAGCTATGGCTACACCTTC. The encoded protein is CASSLSGYYSYGYTF.

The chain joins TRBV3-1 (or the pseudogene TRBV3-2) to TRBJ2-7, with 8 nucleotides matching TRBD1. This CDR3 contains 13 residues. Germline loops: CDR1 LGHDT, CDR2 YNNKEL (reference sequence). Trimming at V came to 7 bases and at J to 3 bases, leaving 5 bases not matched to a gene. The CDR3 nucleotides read TGTGCCAGCACCCGGACAGGGCGCTACGAGCAGTACTTC. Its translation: CASTRTGRYEQYF.

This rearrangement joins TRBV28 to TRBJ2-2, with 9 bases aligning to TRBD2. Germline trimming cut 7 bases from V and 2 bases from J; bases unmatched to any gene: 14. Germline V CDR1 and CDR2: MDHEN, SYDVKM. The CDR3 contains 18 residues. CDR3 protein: CASNTFTAGGRNTGELFF. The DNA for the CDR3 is TGTGCCAGCAATACGTTTACAGCGGGAGGAAGAAACACCGGGGAGCTGTTTTTT.

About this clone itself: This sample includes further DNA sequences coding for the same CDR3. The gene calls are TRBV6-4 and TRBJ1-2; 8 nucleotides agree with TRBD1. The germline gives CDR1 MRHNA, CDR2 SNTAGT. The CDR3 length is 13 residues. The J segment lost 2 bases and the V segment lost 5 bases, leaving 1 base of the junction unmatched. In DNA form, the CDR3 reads TGTGCCAGCAGTCGGACAGGGAACTATGGCTACACCTTC. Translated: CASSRTGNYGYTF.

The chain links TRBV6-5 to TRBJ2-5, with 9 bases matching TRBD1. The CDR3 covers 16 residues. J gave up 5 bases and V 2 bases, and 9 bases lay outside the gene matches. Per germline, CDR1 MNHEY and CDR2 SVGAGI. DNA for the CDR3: TGTGCCAGCAGTTACGACACGGGACAGGGTGTTGAGACCCAGTACTTC. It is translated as CASSYDTGQGVETQYF.

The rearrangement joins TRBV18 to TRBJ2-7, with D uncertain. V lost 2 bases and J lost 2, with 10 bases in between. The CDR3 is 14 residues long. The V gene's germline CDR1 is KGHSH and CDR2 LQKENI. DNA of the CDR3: TGTGCCAGCTCACCAGCGGCAGTACCCTACGAGCAGTACTTC. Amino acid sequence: CASSPAAVPYEQYF. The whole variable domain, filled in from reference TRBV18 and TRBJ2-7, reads NAGVMQNPRHLVRRRGQEARLRCSPMKGHSHVYWYRQLPEEGLKFMVYLQKENIIDESGMPKERFSAEFPKEGPSILRIQQVVRGDSAAYFCASSPAAVPYEQYFGPGTRLTVT.

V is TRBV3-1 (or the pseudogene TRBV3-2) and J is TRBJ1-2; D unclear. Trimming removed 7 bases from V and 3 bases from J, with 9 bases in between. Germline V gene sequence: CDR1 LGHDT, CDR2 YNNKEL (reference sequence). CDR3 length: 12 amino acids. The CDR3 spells CASKNGYYGYTF. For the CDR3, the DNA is TGTGCCAGCAAAAACGGGTACTATGGCTACACCTTC.

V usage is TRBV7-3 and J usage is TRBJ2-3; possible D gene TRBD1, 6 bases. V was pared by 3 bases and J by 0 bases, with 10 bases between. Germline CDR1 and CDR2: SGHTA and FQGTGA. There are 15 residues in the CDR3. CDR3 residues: CASSLTGASTDTQYF. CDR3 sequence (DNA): TGTGCCAGCAGCTTGACAGGAGCTAGCACAGATACGCAGTATTTT. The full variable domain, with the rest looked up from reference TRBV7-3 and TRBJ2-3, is GAGVSQTPSNKVTEKGKYVELRCDPISGHTALYWYRQSLGQGPEFLIYFQGTGAADDSGLPNDRFFAVRPEGSVSTLKIQRTERGDSAVYLCASSLTGASTDTQYFGPGTRLTVL.

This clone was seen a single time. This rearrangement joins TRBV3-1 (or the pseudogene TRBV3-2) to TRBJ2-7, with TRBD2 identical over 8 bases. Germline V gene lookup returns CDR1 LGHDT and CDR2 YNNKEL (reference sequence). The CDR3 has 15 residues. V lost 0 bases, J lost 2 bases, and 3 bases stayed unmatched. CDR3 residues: CASSQESGSTYEQYF. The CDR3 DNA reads TGTGCCAGCAGCCAAGAAAGCGGGAGTACCTACGAGCAGTACTTC.

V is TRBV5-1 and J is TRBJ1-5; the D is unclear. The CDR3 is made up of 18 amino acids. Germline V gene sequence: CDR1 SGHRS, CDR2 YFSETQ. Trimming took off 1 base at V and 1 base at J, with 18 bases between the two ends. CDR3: CASSLLSREGWSNQPQHF. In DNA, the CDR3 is TGCGCCAGCAGCTTGCTATCTAGAGAGGGATGGAGCAATCAGCCCCAGCATTTT.